A single sample is the source of the 4 T cell receptor beta chains below, sequenced in a study of OX40 agonist ivuxolimab in advanced cancers. The assay was immunoSEQ multiplex PCR, and TCRdb's table has in-frame clones only and misses some. This table has around 97,000 clones, roughly nine tenths appearing once. The sequencing here drew on CD4+ or CD8+ T cells sorted from blood, taken in a trial of the OX40 agonist ivuxolimab. The receptors stem from an adult with an advanced solid tumor such as melanoma, head and neck, liver or kidney cancer.

The V gene is TRBV30, the J gene TRBJ1-4; D not resolved. V lost 5 bases and J lost 17, with 24 bases in between. CDR1 GTSNPN and CDR2 SVGIG come from the germline V gene (reference sequence). This CDR3 is built from 13 residues. The chain's CDR3 is CAWRYPLTPFVFF. The CDR3 DNA reads TGTGCCTGGCGTTATCCCCTGACTCCTTTTGTCTTTTTT.

The chain recombines TRBV5-1 with TRBJ1-1; 7 nucleotides line up with TRBD1. The germline gives CDR1 SGHRS, CDR2 YFSETQ. V shed 6 bases and J 3 bases; nucleotides not matched to a gene: 5. CDR3 length: 13 amino acids. CDR3 bases: TGCGCCAGCACCGTCCAGGGGGACACTGAAGCTTTCTTT. Its protein product is CASTVQGDTEAFF.

V gene TRBV19 combines with J gene TRBJ2-1; D is perhaps TRBD1 or TRBD2 (5 bases each). The ends were cut back, 10 bases at V and 7 bases at J, with 20 bases in the middle. CDR1 LNHDA and CDR2 SQIVND come from the germline V gene (reference sequence). The CDR3 length is 14 residues. The CDR3 protein is CATRDPKLVNEQFF. Here the CDR3 DNA reads TGTGCCACCCGGGACCCGAAGTTAGTAAATGAGCAGTTCTTC.

The chain carries TRBV6-6 and TRBJ1-1, with 9 bases that match TRBD1. The V segment lost 5 bases and the J segment 4 bases; nucleotides outside the gene matches: 5. Germline CDR1 reads MNHNY; CDR2 reads SVGAGI (reference sequence). The CDR3 loop spans 14 amino acids. The CDR3 DNA sequence: TGTGCCAGCAGTCCGACAGGGGGGTTCACTGAAGCTTTCTTT. Translating gives CASSPTGGFTEAFF.